Below, 27 T cell receptor delta chains from the same sample are listed, as sequenced in a study of γδ T cells in repeated Plasmodium falciparum infection. Vgamma9/Vdelta2+ and Vdelta2-negative gammadelta T cells were flow-sorted from PBMC for bulk sequencing. TCRdb re-called the multiplex PCR reads using CATT. The repertoire includes about 51,000 delta-chain clones, about 2% of them detected once, and 24% sits in the top ten. The source material was gamma-delta T cells from blood. These receptor sequences come from a pool of human donors (malaria-infected and uninfected, not separated).

This clone turned up a few times. This DNA's translation and the protein TCRdb lists, from a much larger clone, do not match at residue 11, likely due to a read error; the protein shown is translated from the DNA. The J segment is TRDJ1; no V gene was assigned. This CDR3 region has 16 residues. The CDR3: CALGIPYPYPADKLIF. The DNA of the CDR3 is TGTGCTCTTGGGATCCCATACCCATACCCCGCCGATAAACTCATCTTT.

Worth noting for this clone: TCRdb has a much larger clone's protein, which differs at residues 11 and 14 from the translation of this DNA, likely because of a read error; what is shown is the protein translated from the DNA. V is TRDV2 and J is TRDJ3; 7 positions match TRDD3. This CDR3 has 21 residues. The germline gives CDR1 GEAIGNYY, CDR2 EKD. For the CDR3, the DNA is TGTGCCTGTGACCGGAATCCTAATTGGGGGACCGGCTCCTGCGACACCCGACAGATGTTTTTC. Protein sequence: CACDRNPNWGTGSCDTRQMFF.

Remarks on this clone: This DNA translates differently at residue 13 from the TCRdb protein, which is that of a much larger clone; a read error is likely, and the protein shown is the DNA's own translation. This chain uses TRDV1 with TRDJ1, with 8 bases matching TRDD3. TCRdb supplies no J gene; here it was assigned by aligning the nucleotide sequence to germline. The trim removed 4 bases at V and 0 bases at J, leaving 25 bases unmatched. Germline V lookup: CDR1 TSWWSYY, CDR2 QGS. CDR3 length: 22 residues. CDR3 nucleotide sequence: TGTGCTCTTGGGGCCCTCCTTATCCCCTTGTGGGGGATGCGAGGGTACACCGATAAACTCATCTTT. The encoded protein is CALGALLIPLWGMRGYTDKLIF.

Regarding this clone: A far larger clone is off by one base, so a read error is likely. Other DNA sequences in this specimen translate into the identical CDR3. This chain links TRDV2 with TRDJ1, with TRDD3 identical over 10 bases. The germline CDR1 and CDR2 sequences are GEAIGNYY and EKD. The CDR3 is 17 amino acids. CDR3 nucleotides: TGTGCCTGTGACACCCCATGGGTGGGGGATACCTCCGATAAACTAATCTTT. Protein product: CACDTPWVGDTSDKLIF.

This clone was seen a few times. The protein that TCRdb holds for this DNA derives from a much larger clone and differs from the translated DNA at residue 9, which likely indicates a read error; the protein shown here is translated from the DNA. The chain employs TRDV2 and TRDJ1; 8 bases line up with TRDD3. TCRdb leaves out the J gene; it was filled in here by matching the DNA to germline. The junction had 29 bases not matched to a gene; V was cut back by 6 bases and J by 0 bases. Germline CDR1 and CDR2: GEAIGNYY and EKD. The CDR3 spans 22 residues. CDR3 loop: CACPRNRERGYNHPLYTDKLIF. DNA of the CDR3: TGTGCCTGTCCCCGTAATCGGGAAAGGGGATACAACCACCCACTGTACACCGATAAACTCATCTTT.

This clone has a handful of counts. TCRdb records a much larger clone's protein for this DNA, with a difference at residue 11 that likely arises from a read error; the protein given is the translation of the DNA. V gene assignment gives TRDV2, but the J gene was left uncalled. The CDR3 totals 13 residues. Germline assignment: CDR1 GEAIGNYY and CDR2 EKD. Here the CDR3 reads CACDTVGDHKHIF. As DNA, the CDR3 is TGTGCCTGTGACACCGTAGGGGACCATAAACACATCTTT.

Comment on this clone: TCRdb shows a much larger clone's protein in place of this DNA's translation, and the two differ at residue 4, likely through a read error; the protein shown is translated from the DNA. The CDR3 loop is CAFEFYWGIRLTTDKLIF. The CDR3 DNA reads as TGTGCCTTTGAGTTCTACTGGGGGATACGCCTCACCACCGATAAACTCATCTTT. The chain couples TRDV3 to TRDJ1, with 13 bases that match TRDD3. The J gene, absent from TCRdb, was called here by matching the DNA to germline. J was trimmed by 1 base and V by 2 bases; bases with no gene match: 13. Per the germline V gene, CDR1 is TVYSNPD and CDR2 is GDNSRS (reference sequence). CDR3 length: 18 residues.

This clone showed up just a few times. The protein recorded in TCRdb matches a much larger clone and deviates from this DNA's translation at residue 10, suggesting a read error; the protein here is obtained by translating the DNA. This chain links TRDV1 with TRDJ2, with D uncertain. TCRdb gives no J gene; it was assigned here by matching the DNA to germline. The CDR3 is 14 amino acids. V was cut by 0 bases and J by 10 bases, with 12 bases left in between. The germline V gene has CDR1 TSWWSYY and CDR2 QGS. The CDR3 DNA reads TGTGCTCTTGGGGAACTAGGTAGGAGAGAACAACTCTTCTTT. Its protein is CALGELGRREQLFF.

Note on this clone: A far larger clone is one base from this, pointing to a likely read error. The sample has other DNA sequences that encode this CDR3 too. The rearrangement links TRDV1 to TRDJ1; D is perhaps TRDD3 (5 bases). The CDR3 covers 20 residues. V lost 3 bases and J 0 bases, leaving 26 bases between the germline ends. Germline CDR1 TSWWSYY, CDR2 QGS. The CDR3 region is CALGDPHRRTGGQYTDKLIF. Written as DNA, the CDR3 is TGTGCTCTTGGGGATCCACACCGTCGTACCGGGGGTCAATACACCGATAAACTCATCTTT.

Comments on this clone: This sequence is one base from a far larger clone and is likely a read error. Other DNA variants within this sample encode the same CDR3. CDR3 region: CACDTVGGGYGEPYTDKLIF. CDR3 nucleotides: TGCGCCTGTGACACCGTTGGTGGGGGATACGGGGAACCGTACACCGATAAACTCATCTTT. The genes are TRDV2 and TRDJ1; 11 nucleotides line up with TRDD3. The J gene comes from matching the DNA to germline here; TCRdb lacks it. The V gene's germline CDR1 is GEAIGNYY and CDR2 EKD. This CDR3 is 20 amino acids long.

A note on this clone: Since a far larger clone is one base different, this is likely a read error. This same CDR3 is encoded by further DNA sequences in the sample. This rearrangement joins TRDV1 to TRDJ1; tentative D call: TRDD3 (5 bases). The J gene, missing from TCRdb, was assigned here through DNA to germline matching. There are 14 residues in the CDR3. Germline V gives CDR1 TSWWSYY, CDR2 QGS. The CDR3 reads CALGEVPNTDKLIF. Written as DNA, the CDR3 is TGCGCTCTTGGGGAAGTCCCCAACACCGATAAACTCATCTTT.

This clone was counted between two and nine times. TCRdb pairs this DNA with a much larger clone's protein that differs at residue 5, likely a read error; the protein shown was translated from the DNA. J is TRDJ1 and V is TRDV2; D is ambiguous. TCRdb does not report a J gene; here it was assigned by matching the DNA to germline references. This CDR3 is built from 13 residues. The V gene's germline CDR1 is GEAIGNYY and CDR2 EKD. V gave up 3 bases and J gave up 3 bases, with 10 bases separating them. CDR3: CACDSLSSDKLIF. Here the CDR3 DNA reads TGTGCCTGTGACTCCCTGTCGTCCGATAAACTCATCTTT.

There are a few counts of this clone. The protein that TCRdb holds for this DNA derives from a much larger clone and differs from the translated DNA at residue 17, which likely indicates a read error; the protein shown here is translated from the DNA. The gene calls are TRDV1 and TRDJ1, with TRDD2 as a possible D gene (6 bases). No J gene is reported in TCRdb; it was inferred here by comparing the DNA with germline. Germline CDR1 reads TSWWSYY; CDR2 reads QGS. This CDR3 is 21 amino acids long. The CDR3 nucleotides are TGTGCTCTTGGGGGCCAAACGCCCTTCCATAGGTTGCTGATGTACACCGGTAAACTCATCTTT. It specifies CALGGQTPFHRLLMYTGKLIF.

About this clone itself: The mismatch at residue 18 between this DNA's translation and the TCRdb protein of a much larger clone likely reflects a read error; the protein shown is translated from the DNA. J gene calling gave no result, while the V gene is TRDV1; TRDD3 reflects the table's D call only, with no check against the DNA. The CDR3 has 20 residues. The germline V gene has CDR1 TSWWSYY and CDR2 QGS. This CDR3 reads CALGEQPFLGDIFGTDKFIF. CDR3 sequence (DNA): TGTGCTCTTGGGGAACAGCCCTTTCTGGGGGATATATTCGGCACCGATAAATTCATCTTT.

This clone has more than one count but fewer than ten. This sequence is one base from a far larger clone and is likely a read error. Other DNA variants within this sample encode the same CDR3. CDR3 bases: TGTGCCTGTTTTGTACTGGGTGACACCGATAAACTCATCTTT. Its protein product is CACFVLGDTDKLIF. V and J are TRDV2 and TRDJ1; tentative D call: TRDD3 (6 bases). Germline V gene lookup returns CDR1 GEAIGNYY and CDR2 EKD. V was pared by 6 bases and J by 0 bases, with 13 bases between. This CDR3 region has 14 residues.

This clone was observed a few times. A read error likely explains why the TCRdb protein, taken from a much larger clone, differs from this DNA's translation at residue 6; the protein shown is translated from the DNA. This chain uses TRDV2 with TRDJ1; 13 bases are a match to TRDD3. The J gene, absent from TCRdb, was called here by matching the DNA to germline. This CDR3 spans 22 amino acids. The ends lost 0 bases at V and 4 bases at J; junction bases unmatched: 22. CDR1 and CDR2 (germline): GEAIGNYY, EKD. In DNA form, the CDR3 reads TGTGCCTGTGACACCGCCTTAACTGGGGGATACGCTAAGAAAAAGCATAGCGATAAACTCATCTTT. It encodes CACDTALTGGYAKKKHSDKLIF.

Many counts were recorded for this clone. V and J are TRDV1 and TRDJ1; 9 nucleotides match TRDD2. The germline V gene has CDR1 TSWWSYY and CDR2 QGS. The CDR3 contains 21 residues. V lost 4 bases, J lost 1 base, and 22 bases stayed unmatched. CDR3 region: CALGGPSYFGLVSSITDKLIF. DNA of the CDR3: TGTGCTCTTGGGGGGCCTTCCTACTTCGGACTGGTCTCCTCAATCACCGATAAACTCATCTTT.

On this clone: A far larger clone differs by one base, so this is likely a read error. This sample also contains other DNA sequences that code for the same CDR3. The V gene is TRDV1, the J gene TRDJ1; 8 bases align to TRDD3. TCRdb records no J gene; here it was assigned by comparing the DNA to germline. There are 21 residues in the CDR3. CDR1 and CDR2 (germline): TSWWSYY, QGS. In nucleotides, the CDR3 is TGCGCTCTTGGGAAGGTTCTACTTTGGTGGGGGATCCCTTTCTACACCGATAAACTCATCTTT. Translation gives CALGKVLLWWGIPFYTDKLIF.

As concerns this clone: TCRdb assigns this DNA the protein of a much larger clone, which departs from its translation at residue 5; this likely reflects a read error, and the protein shown comes from translating the DNA. V gene TRDV3 was called; the J gene was not. Germline assignment: CDR1 TVYSNPD and CDR2 GDNSRS (reference sequence). CDR3 length: 13 residues. CDR3 nucleotides: TGTGCCTTTTGTCTCGACTGGGGATGTTGGCTCATCTTT. Translation gives CAFCLDWGCWLIF.

This clone was observed many times. A read error is likely here: a far larger clone is one base away. The same CDR3 also results from other DNA sequences found in this sample. The CDR3 nucleotides read TGTGCCTGTGACACCGTGAAAGGTCAGATACTGGGGGATACGGACAGGTACACCGATAAACTCATCTTT. Amino acid sequence: CACDTVKGQILGDTDRYTDKLIF. The rearrangement links TRDV2 to TRDJ1; the match to TRDD3 covers 13 bases. TCRdb does not report a J gene; here it was assigned by matching the DNA to germline references. Per the germline V gene, CDR1 is GEAIGNYY and CDR2 is EKD. There are 23 residues in the CDR3. V lost 0 bases, J lost 0 bases, and 21 bases stayed unmatched.

This clone has a count of ten or more. V and J are TRDV2 and TRDJ3, with TRDD3 identical over 9 bases. V was clipped by 3 bases and J by 1 base; unmatched bases: 9. The CDR3 has 19 residues. The germline gives CDR1 GEAIGNYY, CDR2 EKD. The CDR3 DNA follows: TGTGCCTGTGACTCGGTACTGGGGGAAAATTCCTGGGACACCCGACAGATGTTTTTC. Translation: CACDSVLGENSWDTRQMFF.

At least ten counts were recorded for this clone. This chain joins TRDV1 and TRDJ1; 12 bases are a match to TRDD3. Germline V gene sequence: CDR1 TSWWSYY, CDR2 QGS. V dropped 1 base and J dropped 0; count of bases not matched to a gene: 24. The length of the CDR3 is 24 residues. The CDR3 region has the DNA TGTGCTCTTGGGGAACCTCCCAGACCCTTCCTCTTATACTGGGGGATACCGTACACCGATAAACTCATCTTT. It translates to CALGEPPRPFLLYWGIPYTDKLIF.

A note on this clone: A read error is likely here: a far larger clone is one base away. The same CDR3 also results from other DNA sequences found in this sample. The chain employs TRDV2 and TRDJ1, with TRDD3 matching over 9 bases. Germline matching of the DNA provided the J gene here, since TCRdb leaves it blank. The CDR3 loop spans 21 amino acids. Germline trimming cut 2 bases from V and 0 bases from J; bases unmatched to any gene: 21. From germline, CDR1 is GEAIGNYY and CDR2 EKD. The CDR3 loop reads CACDRPSPYWGIIPYTDKLIF. DNA of the CDR3: TGTGCCTGTGACAGGCCTTCCCCGTATTGGGGGATAATTCCGTACACCGATAAACTCATCTTT.

A note on this clone: An end of the junction does not agree with germline; a read error may underlie this. Distinct nucleotide sequences in the sample also encode this CDR3. In nucleotides, the CDR3 is TGCGCTCTTGGGAACCCCCTCCCTACAGTCCTCTACTTACTGGGTTCGATAGGAGCATCCGATAAACTCATCTTT. This codes for CALGNPLPTVLYLLGSIGASDKLIF. The chain uses TRDV1 and TRDJ1; D might be TRDD3 (6 bases). The J gene was not available in TCRdb and was assigned here by matching the DNA to germline segments. Germline CDR1 and CDR2: TSWWSYY and QGS. The CDR3 loop spans 25 amino acids.

A few counts support this clone. It differs at one base from a far larger clone, so likely a read error. Other DNA sequences in the same sample also yield this CDR3. The chain is built from TRDV2 and TRDJ1, with D perhaps TRDD3 (6 bases). TCRdb offers no J gene call, so here the DNA was matched to germline to obtain one. V lost 1 base, J lost 0 bases, and 29 bases lay in between. CDR1 and CDR2 from the germline V gene are GEAIGNYY and EKD. This CDR3 is 21 amino acids long. CDR3 in amino acids: CACDTLLLGDTDLDNTDKLIF. The CDR3 region has the DNA TGTGCCTGTGACACTCTTTTACTGGGTGATACTGACCTCGACAACACCGATAAACTCATCTTT.

This clone was picked up a small number of times. This probably arose from a read error, given a far larger clone one base away. This specimen includes other DNA sequences encoding the same CDR3. The chain couples TRDV3 to TRDJ1, with D possibly being TRDD2 or TRDD3 (9 bases each). TCRdb offers no J gene call, so here the DNA was matched to germline to obtain one. Per germline, CDR1 TVYSNPD and CDR2 GDNSRS (reference sequence). V shed 0 bases and J shed 0 bases, with 29 bases lying between them. The length of the CDR3 is 20 residues. CDR3 protein: CAFRILPTRGYGGYTDKLIF. The CDR3 bases are TGTGCCTTTAGAATCCTTCCTACGAGGGGATACGGGGGATACACCGATAAACTCATCTTT.

This clone was seen ten or more times. This likely traces to a read error, being one base from a far larger clone. The same CDR3 can be traced to other DNA sequences in this sample. CDR3 DNA sequence: TGTGCCTGTGACACTTTACTGGGGGATACACGATCCTCCTGGGACACCCGACAAATGTTTTTC. It specifies CACDTLLGDTRSSWDTRQMFF. The J segment was not called; the V segment is TRDV2; TRDD3 was called by the table and not checked on the DNA. CDR1 is GEAIGNYY and CDR2 is EKD in the germline V gene. The CDR3 length is 21 residues.